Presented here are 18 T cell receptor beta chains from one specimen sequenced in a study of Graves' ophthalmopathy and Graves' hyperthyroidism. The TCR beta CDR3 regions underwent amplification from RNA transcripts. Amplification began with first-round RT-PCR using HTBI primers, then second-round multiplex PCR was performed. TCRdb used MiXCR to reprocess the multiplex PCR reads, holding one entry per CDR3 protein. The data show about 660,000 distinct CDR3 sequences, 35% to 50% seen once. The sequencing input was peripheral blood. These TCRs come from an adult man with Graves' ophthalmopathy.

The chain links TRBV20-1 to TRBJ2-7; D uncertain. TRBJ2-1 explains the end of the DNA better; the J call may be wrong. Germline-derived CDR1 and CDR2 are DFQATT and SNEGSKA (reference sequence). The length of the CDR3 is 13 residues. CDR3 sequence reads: CSARRSSYNEQFF. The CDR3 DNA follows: TGCAGTGCTAGACGGAGCTCCTACAATGAGCAGTTCTTC.

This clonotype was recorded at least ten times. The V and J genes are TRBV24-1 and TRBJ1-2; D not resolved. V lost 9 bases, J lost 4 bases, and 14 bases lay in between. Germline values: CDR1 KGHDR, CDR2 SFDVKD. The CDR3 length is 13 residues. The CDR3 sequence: CATPHWNGYGYTF. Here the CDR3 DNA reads TGTGCCACCCCACACTGGAACGGCTATGGCTACACCTTC.

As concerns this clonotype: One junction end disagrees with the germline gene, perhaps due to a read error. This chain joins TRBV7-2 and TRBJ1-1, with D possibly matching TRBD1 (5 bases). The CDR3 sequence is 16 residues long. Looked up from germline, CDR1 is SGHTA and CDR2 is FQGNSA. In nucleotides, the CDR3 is TGTGCCAGCAACTTAGCGGGGGGGTTGGCGAGAACTGAAGCTTTCTTT. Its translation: CASNLAGGLARTEAFF.

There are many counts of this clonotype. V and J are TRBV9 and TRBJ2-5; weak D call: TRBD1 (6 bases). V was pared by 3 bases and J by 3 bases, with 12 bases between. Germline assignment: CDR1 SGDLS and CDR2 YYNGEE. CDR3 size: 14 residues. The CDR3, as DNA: TGTGCCAGCAGCGCCACGTACAGGGAAGAGACCCAGTACTTC. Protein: CASSATYREETQYF. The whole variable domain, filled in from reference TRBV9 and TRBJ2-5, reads DSGVTQTPKHLITATGQRVTLRCSPRSGDLSVYWYQQSLDQGLQFLIQYYNGEERAKGNILERFSAQQFPDLHSELNLSSLELGDSALYFCASSATYREETQYFGPGTRLLVL.

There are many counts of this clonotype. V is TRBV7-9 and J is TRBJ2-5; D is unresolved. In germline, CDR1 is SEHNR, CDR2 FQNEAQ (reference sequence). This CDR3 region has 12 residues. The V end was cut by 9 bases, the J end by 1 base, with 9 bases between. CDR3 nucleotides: TGTGCCAGGCAGGACGGCCAAGAGACCCAGTACTTC. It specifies CARQDGQETQYF.

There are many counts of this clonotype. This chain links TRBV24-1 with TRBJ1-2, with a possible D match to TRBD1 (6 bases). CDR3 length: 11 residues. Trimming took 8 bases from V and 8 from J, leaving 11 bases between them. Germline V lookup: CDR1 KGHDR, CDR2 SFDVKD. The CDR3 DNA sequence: TGTGCCACCAAAGGGGGGGAAGGCTACACCTTC. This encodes CATKGGEGYTF.

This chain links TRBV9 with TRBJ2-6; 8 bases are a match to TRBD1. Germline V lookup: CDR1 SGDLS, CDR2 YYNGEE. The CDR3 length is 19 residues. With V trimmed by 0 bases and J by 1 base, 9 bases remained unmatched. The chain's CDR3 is CASSVAPDRVSSGANVLTF. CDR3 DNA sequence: TGTGCCAGCAGCGTAGCTCCGGACAGGGTGTCTTCTGGGGCCAACGTCCTGACTTTC.

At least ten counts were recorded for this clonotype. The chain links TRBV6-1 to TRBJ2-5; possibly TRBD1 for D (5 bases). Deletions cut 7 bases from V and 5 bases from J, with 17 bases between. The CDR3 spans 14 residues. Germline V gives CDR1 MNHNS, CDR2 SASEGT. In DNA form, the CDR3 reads TGTGCCAGCACGTCGGACATTGCTGGGGAGACCCAGTACTTC. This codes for CASTSDIAGETQYF.

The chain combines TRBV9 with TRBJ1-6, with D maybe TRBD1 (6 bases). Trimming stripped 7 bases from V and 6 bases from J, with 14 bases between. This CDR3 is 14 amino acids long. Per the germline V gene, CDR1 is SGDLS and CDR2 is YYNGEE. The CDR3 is CASSPARGNSPLHF. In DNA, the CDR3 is TGTGCCAGCTCACCCGCCAGGGGTAATTCACCCCTCCACTTT.

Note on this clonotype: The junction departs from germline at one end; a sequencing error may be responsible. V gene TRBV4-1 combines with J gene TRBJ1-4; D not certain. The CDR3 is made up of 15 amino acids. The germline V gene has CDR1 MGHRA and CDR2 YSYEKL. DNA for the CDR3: TGCGCCGGCAGCCCCTGGGAGGCCCCTAATGAAAAACTGTTTTTT. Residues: CAGSPWEAPNEKLFF.

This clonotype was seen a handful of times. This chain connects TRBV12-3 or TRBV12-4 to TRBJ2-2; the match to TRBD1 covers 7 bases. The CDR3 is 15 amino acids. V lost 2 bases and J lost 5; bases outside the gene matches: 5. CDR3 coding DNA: TGTGCCAGCAGTTTAAGGGGGCTAGGAACCGGGGAGCTGTTTTTT. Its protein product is CASSLRGLGTGELFF.

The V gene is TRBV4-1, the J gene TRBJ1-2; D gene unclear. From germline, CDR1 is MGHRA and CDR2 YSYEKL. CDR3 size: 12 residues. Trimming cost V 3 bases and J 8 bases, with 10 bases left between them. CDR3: CASSQVLEGYTF. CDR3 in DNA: TGCGCCAGCAGCCAGGTCTTGGAGGGCTACACCTTC.

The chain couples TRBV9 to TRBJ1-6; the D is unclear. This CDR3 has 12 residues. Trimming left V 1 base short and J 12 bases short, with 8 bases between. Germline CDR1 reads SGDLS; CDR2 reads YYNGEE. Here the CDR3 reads CASSVLELPLHF. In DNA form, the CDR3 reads TGTGCCAGCAGCGTATTGGAGTTACCCCTCCACTTT.

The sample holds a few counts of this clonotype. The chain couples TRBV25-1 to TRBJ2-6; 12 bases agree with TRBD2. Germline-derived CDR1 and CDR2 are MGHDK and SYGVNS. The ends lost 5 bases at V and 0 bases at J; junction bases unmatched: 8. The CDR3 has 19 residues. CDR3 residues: CASSLSTSGGFSGANVLTF. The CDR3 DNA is TGTGCCAGCAGTTTATCCACTAGCGGGGGGTTCTCTGGGGCCAACGTCCTGACTTTC. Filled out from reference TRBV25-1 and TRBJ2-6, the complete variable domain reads EADIYQTPRYLVIGTGKKITLECSQTMGHDKMYWYQQDPGMELHLIHYSYGVNSTEKGDLSSESTVSRIRTEHFPLTLESARPSHTSQYLCASSLSTSGGFSGANVLTFGAGSRLTVL.

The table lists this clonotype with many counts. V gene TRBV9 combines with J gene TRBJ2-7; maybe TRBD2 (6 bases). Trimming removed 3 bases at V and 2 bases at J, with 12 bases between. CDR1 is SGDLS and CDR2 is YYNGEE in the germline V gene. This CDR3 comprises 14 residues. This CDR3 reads CASSGRDSAYEQYF. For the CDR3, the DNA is TGTGCCAGCAGCGGCCGGGACTCCGCCTACGAGCAGTACTTC.

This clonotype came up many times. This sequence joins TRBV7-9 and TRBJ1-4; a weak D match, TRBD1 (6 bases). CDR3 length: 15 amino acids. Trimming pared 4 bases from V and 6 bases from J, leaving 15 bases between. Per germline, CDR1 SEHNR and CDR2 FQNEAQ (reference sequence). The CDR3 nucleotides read TGTGCCAGCAGCTCCCGGGACACGACTCATGAAAAACTGTTTTTT. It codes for CASSSRDTTHEKLFF.

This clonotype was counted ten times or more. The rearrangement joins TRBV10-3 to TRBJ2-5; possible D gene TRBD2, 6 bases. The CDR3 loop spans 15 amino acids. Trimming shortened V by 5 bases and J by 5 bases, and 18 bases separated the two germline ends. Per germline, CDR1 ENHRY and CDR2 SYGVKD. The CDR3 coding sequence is TGTGCCATCAGTCACCCTCCCGGGGGAGGCGAGACCCAGTACTTC. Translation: CAISHPPGGGETQYF.

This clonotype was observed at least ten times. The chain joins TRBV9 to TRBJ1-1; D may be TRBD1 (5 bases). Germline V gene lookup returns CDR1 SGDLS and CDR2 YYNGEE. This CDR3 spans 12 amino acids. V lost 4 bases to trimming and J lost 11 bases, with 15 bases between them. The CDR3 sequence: CASSPKWGRAFF. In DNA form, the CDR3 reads TGTGCCAGCAGCCCAAAATGGGGGAGGGCTTTCTTT.